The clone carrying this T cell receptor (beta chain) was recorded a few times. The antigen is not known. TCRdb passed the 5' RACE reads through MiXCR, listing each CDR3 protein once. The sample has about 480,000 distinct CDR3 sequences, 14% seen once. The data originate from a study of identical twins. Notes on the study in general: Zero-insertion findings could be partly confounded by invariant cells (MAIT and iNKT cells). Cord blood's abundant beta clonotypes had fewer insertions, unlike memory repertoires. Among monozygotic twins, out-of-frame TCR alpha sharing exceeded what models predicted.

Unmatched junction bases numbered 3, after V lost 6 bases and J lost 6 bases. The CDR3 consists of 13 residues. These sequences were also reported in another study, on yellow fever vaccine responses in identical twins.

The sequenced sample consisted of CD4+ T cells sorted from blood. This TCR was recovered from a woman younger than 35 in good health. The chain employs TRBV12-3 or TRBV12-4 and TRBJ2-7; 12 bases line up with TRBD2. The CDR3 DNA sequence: TGTGCCAGCAGACTAGCGGGAGGTGCCGAGCAGTACTTC. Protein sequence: CASRLAGGAEQYF.